Given below is one T cell receptor (beta chain) in context. The antigen it recognizes is unknown. The sample holds no much larger clone one base away, and base qualities are not on file. The time point label here, explained by the study, means: about 28 days (+/-7) after the second vaccine dose. Because spike-specific TCR depth and breadth did not differ between the two schedules, AZD1222 recipients who got a second dose at roughly 4 weeks were pooled with those who got a second dose at roughly 12 weeks. Vaccinee samples came from UK trials COV001 and COV002, including a single-blind randomized controlled phase 2/3 trial of AZD1222 (ChAdOx1 nCoV-19) in healthy adults. For TCRbeta chain sequencing, PBMC samples were collected from trial participants at day 0 and at day 28 after the second dose. The record originates from a study of T cell responses to AZD1222 COVID-19 vaccine (dated by TCRdb to the early 2020s). About the study as a whole: A total of about 240 trial participants underwent TCR sequencing, of whom 200 to 220 received two doses of AZD1222 and about 26 received two doses of the MenACWY control vaccine. Trial participants were enrolled by age into subgroups of 18-55, 56-69 and 70-plus years, and around 140, 26 and 57 TCR-sequenced participants, respectively, were included in these subgroups.

Study-wide conclusions, independent of this receptor: Participants were mostly white British and included more females than males, and it was suggested by the authors that clonal diversity may have been underestimated. Vaccine-associated CD4 TCRs spanned the whole spike protein, with dominant responses in regions 160-218 and 743-854. Conclusions about previously exposed vaccinees are limited, since just 6 or 7 AZD1222 recipients were seropositive for SARS-CoV-2 at baseline. A significant rise in spike-specific TCR breadth and depth was observed after two AZD1222 doses relative to day 0 and relative to MenACWY recipients. Because no samples from the day 14 peak response were available, repertoires could be characterized only after the peak T cell response. In the small 56-69-year group, the increase in depth fell short of significance, most likely because of low power. Nearly half of unique spike-specific TCRs reportedly recognized epitopes outside regions mutated in the B.1.351 and B.1.1.7 variants.

Relative to germline, V is 5 bases shorter and J is 3 bases shorter, with 8 bases between their ends. Including cysteine and phenylalanine, the CDR3 has 13 amino acids. The entry retains the CDR3 DNA only, 39 bases that are in frame from base 1. From the germline V gene (reference sequence), CDR1 is LNHDA and CDR2 is SQIVND. The CDR3 regions of human TCRbeta chains were subjected to immunosequencing. Regarding the original processing steps: Repertoire TCRs were matched against a reference library of SARS-CoV-2-specific TCRs generated with the MIRA antigen-specificity platform. Breadth was defined as the fraction of unique TCRs that were SARS-CoV-2-associated, and depth was defined as the fraction of total T cells that were SARS-CoV-2-associated. Using the MIRA data, each spike-specific TCR was assigned both to the spike region to which the TCR was reactive and to a CD4 or CD8 class. Log10-transformed breadth and depth values were compared by one-way ANOVA with Sidak's multiple comparisons tests. The source is immuneACCESS, and TCRdb retained only in-frame sequences with V and J called. Part of the clones is not carried over; for the studies checked, unresolved V genes explain less than half of this, and the remainder is unexplained. For V, J and clone size, that table is used; D and trimming come from the DNA. For this sample there are about 180,000 clones; 85% to 95% appear just once. 1.5% to 2% of the sample belongs to the ten largest clones.

This receptor chain uses TRBV19 and TRBJ1-3; no D gene call is confident. The sequence was obtained from an adult who received the AZD1222 COVID-19 vaccine. Source: peripheral blood, taken 28 days after the second AZD1222 dose. Here the CDR3 is given as CASSSQSGNTIYF. At the DNA level, the sequence is TGTGCCAGTAGTTCACAGAGTGGAAACACCATATATTTT.